This T cell receptor beta chain was observed in a study of blood T cells in healthy people across ages. Caucasian individuals from Russia who were healthy and aged 6 to 90 acted as donors. For this clonotype: Its antigen is undetermined.

This CDR3 region has 15 residues. The V end lost 6 bases, the J end lost 0 bases, and 15 bases lay between the germline ends. Study-wide results and limits: TCR beta diversity, measured per million T cells, fell in a roughly linear way with age.

Together with a sample-barcoded 5' primer, a J-beta primer mix was included in a second PCR lasting about 7 to 11 cycles. Every sample produced at least 3 million CDR3-containing paired-end reads. Each CDR3 protein is one row after TCRdb ran MiXCR on the 5' RACE reads. The table includes 650,000 to 1,000,000 distinct CDR3 sequences, roughly 35% detected once. The chain uses TRBV12-3 or TRBV12-4 and TRBJ2-7, with D hard to call. This clonotype was obtained from a man aged 18 to 29 in good health. The sequenced material came from blood. The CDR3 bases are TGTGCCAGCAGCCCCCCGCAGGCTAGCTCCTACGAGCAGTACTTC. Translated, it gives CASSPPQASSYEQYF.